The clone carrying this TCR beta chain was detected many times. The target antigen is unknown. This specimen comes from a study of CD8 T cells in ankylosing spondylitis. Findings and caveats of the study: Matched ankylosing spondylitis synovial fluid reportedly contained a significantly enriched population of disease-linked clones. The study identified a TCR beta motif of seven or eight highly homologous variants that appeared characteristic of ankylosing spondylitis blood.

With molecular barcodes, quantitative 5'-RACE was used to make the TCR beta libraries. Each CDR3 protein is one row after TCRdb ran MiXCR on the 5' RACE reads. The table has 290,000 or so distinct CDR3 sequences, less than 25% seen once. From germline, CDR1 is DFQATT and CDR2 SNEGSKA (reference sequence). The CDR3 sequence is 12 residues long. Trimming took off 4 bases at V and 5 bases at J, with 10 bases between the two ends. The sample comprised blood, either unsorted or a sorted T cell fraction (not recorded which). The TCR was taken from a female donor with ankylosing spondylitis or in good health (not recorded which). The chain couples TRBV20-1 to TRBJ2-3; possibly TRBD2 for D (6 bases). The CDR3 nucleotides are TGCAGTGCTAAAACGGGAGTAGATACGCAGTATTTT. This codes for CSAKTGVDTQYF.